The source of this TCR beta chain is a study of blood T cell repertoires in COVID-19. Whole-study context: Specimens from acute and convalescent COVID-19 originated in the United States, Italy and Spain. Nucleic acid was either cDNA or gDNA, and it came from T cells, B-cell-depleted T cells, or PBMCs.

TCRdb's table, derived via immunoSEQ multiplex PCR, lists solely in-frame clones and lacks some. The sample has roughly 220,000 clones; approximately 90% are singletons. Cohorts were assigned according to the clinical history that participants reported. V was clipped by 6 bases and J by 4 bases, with 12 bases between them. CDR1 SGHNT and CDR2 YENEEA come from the germline V gene. CDR3 size: 13 residues. This receptor was obtained from a woman younger than 35 in a cohort exposed to, infected with or recovered from COVID-19 (not recorded which). The chain has TRBV11-3 and TRBJ2-5; TRBD2 might be the D (6 bases). Sequencing used PBMCs or T cells enriched from blood (not recorded which). This CDR3 is CASRKRESETQYF. The CDR3 coding sequence is TGTGCCAGCAGGAAACGGGAGTCAGAGACCCAGTACTTC.